This T cell receptor (beta chain) was documented in a study of CD8+ T cells in alopecia areata. Background on the study: Affected scalp percentage set treated patients' severity scores. Broader study findings: There was only one nonresponder, so it was unclear how baseline CD8+ expansion relates to response.

Indicated treatment: oral pan-JAK inhibitor, 5-10 mg twice daily. The length of the CDR3 is 15 residues. Per the germline V gene, CDR1 is GTSNPN and CDR2 is SVGIG (reference sequence). V was pared by 2 bases and J by 6 bases, with 20 bases between. cDNA prepared by RNA extraction and subsequent reverse transcription served as the template for sequencing. Assay used: immunoSEQ multiplex PCR; TCRdb lists only in-frame clones, some missing. The repertoire holds fewer than 250,000 clones, with under 70% as singletons. A word on this clone: Its matching antigen is unknown.

The sequences come from CD4+ T cells sorted from blood, collected at week 4, from a patient treated with tofacitinib. The chain uses TRBV30 and TRBJ2-7; D might be TRBD1 (7 bases). This TCR derives from a human donor with alopecia areata. CDR3 amino acids: CAWSSPAGGSSEQYF. CDR3 sequence (DNA): TGTGCCTGGAGTTCTCCGGCAGGGGGGTCGAGCGAGCAGTACTTC.